This T cell receptor (beta chain) was recorded in a study of blood T cell repertoires in COVID-19. Original handling: Amplified reference gene primers provided the basis for estimating nucleated cell counts. The table came from immunoSEQ multiplex PCR; TCRdb's copy has only in-frame clones and leaves some out. The V and J calls and clone size were taken over from that table, and D and trimming were inferred from the DNA. In the table there are 170,000 or so clones, roughly 86% of which are singletons. This clone was seen a handful of times. The CDR3 covers 15 residues. CDR1 and CDR2 from the germline V gene are MNHEY and SVGAGI. V gave up 2 bases and J gave up 6 bases; unmatched junction bases: 4.

This sequence was found in a man aged 45-65 years with active or convalescent COVID-19. V and J are TRBV6-5 and TRBJ1-6, with TRBD1 identical over 7 bases. Sequencing used peripheral blood. CDR3 region: CASSYNRDSNSPLHF. The CDR3 region has the DNA TGTGCCAGCAGTTACAACCGGGACAGTAATTCACCCCTCCACTTT.